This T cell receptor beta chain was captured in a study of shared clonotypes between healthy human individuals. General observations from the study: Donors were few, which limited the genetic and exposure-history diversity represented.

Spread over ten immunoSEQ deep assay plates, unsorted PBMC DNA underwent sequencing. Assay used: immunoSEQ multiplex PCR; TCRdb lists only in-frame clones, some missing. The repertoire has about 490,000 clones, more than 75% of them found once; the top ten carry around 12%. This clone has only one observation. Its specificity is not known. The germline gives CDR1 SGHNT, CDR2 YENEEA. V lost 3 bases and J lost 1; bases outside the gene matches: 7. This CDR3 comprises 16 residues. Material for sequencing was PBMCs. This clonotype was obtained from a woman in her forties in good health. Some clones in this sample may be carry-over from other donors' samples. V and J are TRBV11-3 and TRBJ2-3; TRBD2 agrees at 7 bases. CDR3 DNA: TGTGCCAGCAGCTTCGGGGGGAACGACGGCACAGATACGCAGTATTTT. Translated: CASSFGGNDGTDTQYF.